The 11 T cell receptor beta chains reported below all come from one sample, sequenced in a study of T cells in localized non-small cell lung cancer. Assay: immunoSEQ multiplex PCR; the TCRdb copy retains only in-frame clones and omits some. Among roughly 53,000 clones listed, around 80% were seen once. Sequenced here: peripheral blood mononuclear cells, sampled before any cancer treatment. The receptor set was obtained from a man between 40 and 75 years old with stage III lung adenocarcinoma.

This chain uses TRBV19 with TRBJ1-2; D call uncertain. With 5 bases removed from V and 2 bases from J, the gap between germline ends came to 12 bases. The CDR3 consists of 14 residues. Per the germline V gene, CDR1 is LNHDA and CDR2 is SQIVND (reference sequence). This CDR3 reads CASSLRTENYGYTF. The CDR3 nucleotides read TGTGCCAGTAGTCTCAGGACCGAAAACTATGGCTACACCTTC.

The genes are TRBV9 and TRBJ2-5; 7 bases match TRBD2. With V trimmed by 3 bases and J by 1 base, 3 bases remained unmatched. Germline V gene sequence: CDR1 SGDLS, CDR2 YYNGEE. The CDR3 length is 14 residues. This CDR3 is CASSGGTIQETQYF. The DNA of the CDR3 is TGTGCCAGCAGCGGCGGGACTATCCAAGAGACCCAGTACTTC.

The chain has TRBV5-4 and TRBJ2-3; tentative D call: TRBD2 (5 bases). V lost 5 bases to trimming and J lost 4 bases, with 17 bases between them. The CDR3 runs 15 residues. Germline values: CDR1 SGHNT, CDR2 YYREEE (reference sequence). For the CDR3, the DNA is TGTGCCAGCAGTCTGGCGGCGGGCAGAGCAGATACGCAGTATTTT. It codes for CASSLAAGRADTQYF.

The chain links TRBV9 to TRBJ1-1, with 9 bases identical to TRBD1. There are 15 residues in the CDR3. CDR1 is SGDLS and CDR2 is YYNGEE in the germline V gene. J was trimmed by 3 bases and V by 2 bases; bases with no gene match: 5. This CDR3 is CASSVYGTGYTEAFF. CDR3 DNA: TGTGCCAGCAGCGTCTACGGGACAGGGTACACTGAAGCTTTCTTT.

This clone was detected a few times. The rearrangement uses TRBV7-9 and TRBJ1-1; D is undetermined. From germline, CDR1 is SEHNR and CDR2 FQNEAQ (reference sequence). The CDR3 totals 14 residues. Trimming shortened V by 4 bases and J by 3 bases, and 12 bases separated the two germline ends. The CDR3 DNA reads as TGTGCCAGCAGCTCCCGGAGGGTTGACACTGAAGCTTTCTTT. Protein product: CASSSRRVDTEAFF.

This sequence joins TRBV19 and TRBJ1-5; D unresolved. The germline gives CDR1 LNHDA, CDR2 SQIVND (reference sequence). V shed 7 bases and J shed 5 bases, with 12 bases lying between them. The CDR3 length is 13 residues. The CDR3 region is CASTAAEHQPQHF. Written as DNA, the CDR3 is TGTGCCAGTACCGCGGCCGAGCATCAGCCCCAGCATTTT.

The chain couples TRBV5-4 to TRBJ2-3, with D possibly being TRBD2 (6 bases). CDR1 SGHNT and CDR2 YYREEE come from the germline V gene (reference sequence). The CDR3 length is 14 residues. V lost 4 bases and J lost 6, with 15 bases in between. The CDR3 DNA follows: TGTGCCAGCAGCCGGGGGACCTTCGTGGATACGCAGTATTTT. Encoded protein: CASSRGTFVDTQYF. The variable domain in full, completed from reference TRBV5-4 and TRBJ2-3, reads ETGVTQSPTHLIKTRGQQVTLRCSSQSGHNTVSWYQQALGQGPQFIFQYYREEENGRGNFPPRFSGLQFPNYSSELNVNALELDDSALYLCASSRGTFVDTQYFGPGTRLTVL.

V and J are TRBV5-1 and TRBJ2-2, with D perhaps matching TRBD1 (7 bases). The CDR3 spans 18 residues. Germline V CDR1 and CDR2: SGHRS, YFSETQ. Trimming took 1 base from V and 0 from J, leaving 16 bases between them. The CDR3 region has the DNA TGCGCCAGCAGCTTGAGGGGGGCGACAGGGCCGAACACCGGGGAGCTGTTTTTT. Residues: CASSLRGATGPNTGELFF.

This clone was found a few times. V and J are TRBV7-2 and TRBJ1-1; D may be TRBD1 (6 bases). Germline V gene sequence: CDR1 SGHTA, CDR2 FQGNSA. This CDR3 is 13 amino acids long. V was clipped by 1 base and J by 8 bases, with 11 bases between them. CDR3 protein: CASSLGEGTEAFF. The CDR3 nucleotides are TGTGCCAGCAGCTTAGGAGAGGGGACAGAAGCTTTCTTT. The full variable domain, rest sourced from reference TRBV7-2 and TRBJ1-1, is GAGVSQSPSNKVTEKGKDVELRCDPISGHTALYWYRQSLGQGLEFLIYFQGNSAPDKSGLPSDRFSAERTGGSVSTLTIQRTQQEDSAVYLCASSLGEGTEAFFGQGTRLTVV.

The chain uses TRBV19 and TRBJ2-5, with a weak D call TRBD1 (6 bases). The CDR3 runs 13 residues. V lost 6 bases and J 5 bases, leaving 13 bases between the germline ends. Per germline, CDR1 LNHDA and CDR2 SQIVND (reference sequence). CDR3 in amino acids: CASSLQGLETQYF. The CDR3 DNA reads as TGTGCCAGTAGCCTACAGGGATTGGAGACCCAGTACTTC.

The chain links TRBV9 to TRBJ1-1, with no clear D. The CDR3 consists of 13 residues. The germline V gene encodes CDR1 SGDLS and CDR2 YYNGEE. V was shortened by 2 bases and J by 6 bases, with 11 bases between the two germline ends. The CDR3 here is CASSVSGDAEAFF. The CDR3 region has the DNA TGTGCCAGCAGCGTTTCAGGAGACGCTGAAGCTTTCTTT.